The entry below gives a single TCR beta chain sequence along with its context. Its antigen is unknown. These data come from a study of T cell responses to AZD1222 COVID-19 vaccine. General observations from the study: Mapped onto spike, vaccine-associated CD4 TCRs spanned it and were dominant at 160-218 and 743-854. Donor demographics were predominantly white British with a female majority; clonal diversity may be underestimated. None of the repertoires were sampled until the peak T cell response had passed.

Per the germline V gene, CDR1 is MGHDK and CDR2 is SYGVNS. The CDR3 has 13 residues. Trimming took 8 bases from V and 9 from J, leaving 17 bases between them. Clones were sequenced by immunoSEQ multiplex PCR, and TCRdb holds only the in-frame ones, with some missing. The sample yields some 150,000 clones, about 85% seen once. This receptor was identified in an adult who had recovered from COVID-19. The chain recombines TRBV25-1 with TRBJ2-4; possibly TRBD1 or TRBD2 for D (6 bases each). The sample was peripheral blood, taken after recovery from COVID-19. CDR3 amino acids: CASSILGGGIQYF. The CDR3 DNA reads TGTGCCAGCTCAATATTGGGGGGCGGCATTCAGTACTTC. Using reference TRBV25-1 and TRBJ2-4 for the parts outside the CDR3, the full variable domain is EADIYQTPRYLVIGTGKKITLECSQTMGHDKMYWYQQDPGMELHLIHYSYGVNSTEKGDLSSESTVSRIRTEHFPLTLESARPSHTSQYLCASSILGGGIQYFGAGTRLSVL.